Only one count was recorded for the clone carrying this T cell receptor (beta chain). Its target is unknown. The data are from a study of blood T cells in healthy people across ages. Regarding the study as a whole: Whereas aged donors had fewer naive CD4+ cells, long-lived donors had more of them and higher diversity.

Each donor gave around 9.6 milliliters of peripheral blood. The study isolated at least 7 million PBMCs from each sample. Per individual sample, total RNA of at least 5.5 micrograms was extracted. V was trimmed by 3 bases and J by 4 bases, leaving 13 bases between them. The CDR3 sequence is 15 residues long. Germline V CDR1 and CDR2: SGDLS, YYNGEE. It was with a sample-barcoded 5' primer and a J-beta primer mix that a second PCR of roughly 7 to 11 cycles was run. TCRdb analysed the 5' RACE reads with MiXCR anew, one entry per CDR3 protein. In the table there are some 1.5 million distinct CDR3 sequences, 40% to 45% of which are singletons.

This clonotype was obtained from a woman aged 18 to 35 in good health. Sequenced material: blood. The rearrangement links TRBV9 to TRBJ1-4; weak D call: TRBD1 (5 bases). The CDR3 loop reads CASSAQGTDNEKLFF. The CDR3 DNA sequence: TGTGCCAGCAGCGCCCAGGGTACTGATAATGAAAAACTGTTTTTT.